A single sample is the source of the 14 T cell receptor beta chains below, sequenced in a study of CD8 T cells in Susac syndrome. RNA in amounts of 0.5 to 1 ug was reverse transcribed with random hexamers. Each CDR3 protein is one row after TCRdb ran MiXCR on the immunoSEQ multiplex PCR reads. The repertoire consists of about 83,000 distinct CDR3 sequences, with 95% occurring once and the leading ten covering 0.4% to 0.5%. Sequenced: CD8+ T cells from PBMCs. The receptors were gathered from a human donor with Susac syndrome.

In regard to this clonotype: One end of the junction does not line up with germline, which may come from a read error. V usage is TRBV20-1 and J usage is TRBJ1-1, with a tentative D call TRBD1 (5 bases). Germline loops: CDR1 DFQATT, CDR2 SNEGSKA (reference sequence). CDR3 length equals 11 residues. The DNA for the CDR3 is TGCAGTGCTGCCCCCGGACAAGGTATTCCATTT. This translates into CSAAPGQGIPF.

The chain couples TRBV25-1 to TRBJ2-5; 7 bases map to TRBD1. The CDR3 length is 17 residues. V trimming: 2 bases; J trimming: 2 bases; junction bases outside the gene matches: 11. Germline V CDR1 and CDR2: MGHDK, SYGVNS. CDR3 nucleotide sequence: TGTGCCAGCAGTGAACCCGGATGGCAGGGGGTACAAGAGACCCAGTACTTC. Translating gives CASSEPGWQGVQETQYF.

The chain joins TRBV13 to TRBJ2-7; 14 nucleotides match TRBD2. The CDR3 has 15 residues. The junction had 4 bases not matched to a gene; V was cut back by 4 bases and J by 5 bases. Germline-derived CDR1 and CDR2 are PRHDT and FYEKMQ (reference sequence). The CDR3 loop reads CASSSQTSGRDEQYF. CDR3 in DNA: TGTGCCAGCAGCTCGCAGACTAGCGGGAGGGACGAGCAGTACTTC. The full variable domain, rest sourced from reference TRBV13 and TRBJ2-7, is AAGVIQSPRHLIKEKRETATLKCYPIPRHDTVYWYQQGPGQDPQFLISFYEKMQSDKGSIPDRFSAQQFSDYHSELNMSSLELGDSALYFCASSSQTSGRDEQYFGPGTRLTVT.

The J gene is TRBJ2-5, the V gene TRBV6-5, with TRBD2 as a possible D gene (5 bases). The CDR3 loop spans 16 amino acids. Trimming pared 2 bases from V and 1 base from J, leaving 14 bases between. Germline CDR1 MNHEY, CDR2 SVGAGI. The CDR3 loop reads CASSYRSRAIQETQYF. The CDR3 DNA sequence: TGTGCCAGCAGTTACCGGTCGCGGGCAATCCAAGAGACCCAGTACTTC.

This chain uses TRBV27 with TRBJ2-7, with 10 nucleotides matching TRBD1. Germline lookup yields CDR1 MNHEY and CDR2 SMNVEV (reference sequence). The junction had 8 bases not matched to a gene; V was cut back by 4 bases and J by 11 bases. The CDR3 runs to 13 residues. DNA for the CDR3: TGTGCCAGCAGTTACGGGACAGGGGTAGGGGAGTACTTC. It translates to CASSYGTGVGEYF.

The rearrangement uses TRBV30 and TRBJ2-1, with a tentative D call TRBD2 (6 bases). Per germline, CDR1 GTSNPN and CDR2 SVGIG (reference sequence). With 5 bases removed from V and 6 bases from J, the gap between germline ends came to 11 bases. This CDR3 comprises 12 residues. Written as DNA, the CDR3 is TGTGCCTGGGGGGGGTCAAGCAATGAGCAGTTCTTC. It specifies CAWGGSSNEQFF.

CDR3 bases: TGCAGTGCCGAGCGGGCGGGTAGAGAGACCCAGTACTTC. This sequence encodes CSAERAGRETQYF. The chain employs TRBV20-1 and TRBJ2-5; D might be TRBD2 (6 bases). This CDR3 region has 13 residues. The V end was cut by 6 bases, the J end by 4 bases, with 15 bases between. Per germline, CDR1 DFQATT and CDR2 SNEGSKA (reference sequence).

V usage is TRBV9 and J usage is TRBJ1-2, with 7 bases fitting TRBD1. The CDR3 length is 14 residues. Germline loops: CDR1 SGDLS, CDR2 YYNGEE. After removal of 3 bases from V and 5 bases from J, the junction contained 7 bases not matched to a gene. This chain's CDR3 is CASSAITGEYGYTF. The CDR3 DNA sequence: TGTGCCAGCAGCGCGATAACAGGGGAATATGGCTACACCTTC. Complete variable domain (other parts from reference TRBV9 and TRBJ1-2): DSGVTQTPKHLITATGQRVTLRCSPRSGDLSVYWYQQSLDQGLQFLIQYYNGEERAKGNILERFSAQQFPDLHSELNLSSLELGDSALYFCASSAITGEYGYTFGSGTRLTVV.

The chain links TRBV9 to TRBJ2-7, with 8 nucleotides matching TRBD1. CDR3 length: 14 residues. Germline V gene data show CDR1 as SGDLS and CDR2 as YYNGEE. With V trimmed by 5 bases and J by 4 bases, 8 bases remained unmatched. CDR3 sequence (DNA): TGTGCCAGCAGTAGACAGGGGATCGGGTACGAGCAGTACTTC. Its translation is CASSRQGIGYEQYF.

The rearrangement joins TRBV29-1 to TRBJ2-5; 10 nucleotides line up with TRBD1. The CDR3 has 15 amino acids. The germline CDR1 and CDR2 sequences are SQVTM and ANQGSEA. V shed 7 bases, J shed 5 bases, and the junction held 13 bases outside the gene matches. CDR3 nucleotides: TGCAGCGCCATGACCGGGACAGGGGTTTACGAGACCCAGTACTTC. Translating it yields CSAMTGTGVYETQYF.

The rearrangement uses TRBV5-4 and TRBJ2-2, with D tentatively TRBD1 or TRBD2 (5 bases each). Germline V CDR1 and CDR2: SGHNT, YYREEE (reference sequence). The ends were cut back, 0 bases at V and 4 bases at J, with 16 bases in the middle. The CDR3 is made up of 17 amino acids. DNA for the CDR3: TGTGCCAGCAGCTTGGCTCAACTGAGTGGGGGCACCGGGGAGCTGTTTTTT. Amino acids: CASSLAQLSGGTGELFF.

The chain is built from TRBV23-1 and TRBJ2-5, with TRBD1 as a possible D gene (6 bases). TRBV23-1 is labeled an ORF, and its function is uncertain. This CDR3 has 16 residues. V lost 0 bases and J 3 bases, leaving 14 bases between the germline ends. Written as DNA, the CDR3 is TGCGCCAGCAGTCAATCCGCCTTGACAGGCAAAGAGACCCAGTACTTC. This encodes CASSQSALTGKETQYF.

V and J are TRBV19 and TRBJ1-1; D gene ambiguous. Germline CDR1 is LNHDA and CDR2 is SQIVND (reference sequence). This CDR3 spans 14 amino acids. Trimming shortened V by 1 base and J by 1 base, and 7 bases separated the two germline ends. The CDR3: CASSIAGTNTEAFF. CDR3 nucleotides: TGTGCCAGTAGTATAGCGGGCACGAACACTGAAGCTTTCTTT.

The chain has TRBV12-3 or TRBV12-4 and TRBJ2-1; 15 nucleotides agree with TRBD2. After removal of 4 bases from V and 8 bases from J, the junction contained 0 bases not matched to a gene. The CDR3 runs 14 residues. CDR3 protein: CASSWTSGRDEQFF. The CDR3 DNA sequence: TGTGCCAGCAGTTGGACTAGCGGGAGGGATGAGCAGTTCTTC.